This record looks at one T cell receptor (beta chain) sequence and its context. Its antigen is not identified. CDR1 is SGHTA and CDR2 is FQGNSA in the germline V gene. V lost 6 bases, J lost 1 base, and 9 bases lay in between. The CDR3 is 13 amino acids. Only in-frame clones appear in the TCRdb table, and some are missing; sequencing was by immunoSEQ multiplex PCR. The sample has fewer than 90,000 clones; about 95% are singletons. This sample was taken from a study of graft-versus-host responses after intestinal transplantation. The specimen was unstimulated CD4+ T cells sorted from spleen or lymph node cells, collected before transplant. This clonotype originated in a human donor who was the organ donor for an intestinal transplant. This sequence joins TRBV7-2 and TRBJ1-1; D may be TRBD1 (5 bases). CDR3 sequence: CASSNDRNTEAFF. CDR3 nucleotides: TGTGCCAGCAGTAATGACAGGAACACTGAAGCTTTCTTT.